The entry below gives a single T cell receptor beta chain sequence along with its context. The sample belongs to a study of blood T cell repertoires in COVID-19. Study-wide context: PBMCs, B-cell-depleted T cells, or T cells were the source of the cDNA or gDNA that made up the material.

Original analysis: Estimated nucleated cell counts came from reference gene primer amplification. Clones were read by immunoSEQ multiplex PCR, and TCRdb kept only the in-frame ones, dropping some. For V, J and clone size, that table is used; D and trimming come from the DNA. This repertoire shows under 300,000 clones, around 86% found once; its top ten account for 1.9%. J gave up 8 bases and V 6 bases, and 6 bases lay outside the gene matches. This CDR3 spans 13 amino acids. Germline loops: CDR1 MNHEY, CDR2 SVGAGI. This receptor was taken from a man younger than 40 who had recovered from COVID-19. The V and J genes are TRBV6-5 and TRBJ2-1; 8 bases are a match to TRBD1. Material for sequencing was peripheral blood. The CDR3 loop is CASSRDRGHEQFF. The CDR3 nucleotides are TGTGCCAGCAGCAGAGACAGGGGCCATGAGCAGTTCTTC.